Shown below are 14 T cell receptor beta chains from a single sample sequenced in a study of T cell repertoires in cytomegalovirus infection. MiXCR, run by TCRdb on the reads, gives a single entry per CDR3 protein. The data hold hundreds of thousands of distinct CDR3 sequences, with approximately 40% observed a single time. The sequencing input was PBMCs. These receptors all stem from a human donor in good health (CMV status not recorded). Some clones in this sample may be carry-over from other donors' samples.

In this sample, this clonotype turned up many times. The chain employs TRBV28 and TRBJ1-6, with a possible D match to TRBD1 (5 bases). Trimming cost V 5 bases and J 5 bases, with 13 bases left between them. The CDR3 length is 15 residues. Germline V CDR1 and CDR2: MDHEN, SYDVKM. CDR3 nucleotide sequence: TGTGCCAGCAGTCCCCCGCGGGGGGATAATTCACCCCTCCACTTT. Its translation: CASSPPRGDNSPLHF.

This clonotype turned up a few times. The CDR3 region has the DNA TGTGCCAGCAGTTTAAGCGCGGAAGGAAACACCATATATTTT. Translating it yields CASSLSAEGNTIYF. The chain recombines TRBV12-3 or TRBV12-4 with TRBJ1-3; D gene uncertain. CDR3 length equals 14 residues. V was trimmed by 2 bases and J by 4 bases, leaving 9 bases between them.

This clonotype was observed at least ten times. The V and J genes are TRBV7-2 and TRBJ2-7; D may be TRBD2 (6 bases). V lost 6 bases and J 1 base, leaving 22 bases between the germline ends. The germline V gene has CDR1 SGHTA and CDR2 FQGNSA. CDR3 size: 17 residues. This CDR3 reads CASSPTSLGATSYEQYF. DNA for the CDR3: TGTGCCAGCAGTCCAACTAGCCTCGGGGCCACGTCCTACGAGCAGTACTTC.

This clonotype was observed a handful of times. V is TRBV19 and J is TRBJ1-5; tentatively, D is TRBD1 (6 bases). The CDR3 covers 13 residues. Trimming stripped 10 bases from V and 6 bases from J, with 16 bases between. Per the germline V gene, CDR1 is LNHDA and CDR2 is SQIVND (reference sequence). The CDR3 is CATGGGLVQPQHF. The CDR3 coding sequence is TGTGCCACCGGAGGGGGGTTGGTTCAGCCCCAGCATTTT.

The rearrangement joins TRBV5-6 to TRBJ1-5; TRBD1 agrees at 8 bases. The CDR3 extends over 14 amino acids. Trimming took 4 bases from V and 5 from J; bases not matched to a gene: 5. Germline-derived CDR1 and CDR2 are SGHDT and YYEEEE. The CDR3 reads CASSDRGSHQPQHF. The CDR3 DNA sequence: TGTGCCAGCAGCGACAGGGGCTCACATCAGCCCCAGCATTTT.

This clonotype was picked up a small number of times. This rearrangement joins TRBV4-1 to TRBJ2-5, with a possible D match to TRBD1 (6 bases). The CDR3 totals 14 residues. The germline V gene has CDR1 MGHRA and CDR2 YSYEKL. Trimming pared 4 bases from V and 5 bases from J, leaving 14 bases between. The CDR3 here is CASSPPGEEETQYF. The CDR3 DNA is TGCGCCAGCAGCCCCCCAGGGGAAGAGGAGACCCAGTACTTC.

The V call is TRBV6-4, the J call TRBJ2-6; the D call may be TRBD1 or TRBD2 (5 bases each). Trimming removed 6 bases at V and 0 bases at J, with 12 bases between. The germline CDR1 and CDR2 sequences are MRHNA and SNTAGT. This CDR3 is built from 16 residues. CDR3 nucleotides: TGTGCCAGCAGCGGGACGGCAGTCTCTGGGGCCAACGTCCTGACTTTC. Its protein is CASSGTAVSGANVLTF.

This clonotype was detected only a few times. This may be a read error: a much more frequent sequence differs by one nucleotide. The V call is TRBV7-2, the J call TRBJ1-5; D remains unclear. Germline CDR1 SGHTA, CDR2 FQGNSA. The CDR3 is 15 residues long. The chain's CDR3 is CASGLFAVGNQPQHF. CDR3 DNA: TGTGCCAGCGGCTTATTCGCCGTCGGCAATCAGCCCCAGCATTTT.

This clonotype came up many times. The V call is TRBV12-3 or TRBV12-4, the J call TRBJ2-4; D is possibly TRBD1 (6 bases). V lost 4 bases and J lost 7, with 11 bases in between. The CDR3 runs 13 residues. The CDR3 sequence: CASSSGQRNIQYF. The CDR3 coding sequence is TGTGCCAGCAGTTCAGGACAGAGGAACATTCAGTACTTC.

Only a few counts were recorded for this clonotype. The J gene is TRBJ2-1, the V gene TRBV7-9, with D possibly being TRBD2 (6 bases). Deletions cut 5 bases from V and 16 bases from J, with 18 bases between. The CDR3 totals 12 residues. The germline CDR1 and CDR2 sequences are SEHNR and FQNEAQ (reference sequence). Here the CDR3 reads CASSHPTGTHFF. The CDR3, as DNA: TGTGCCAGCAGCCACCCAACCGGGACTCATTTCTTC.

The genes are TRBV7-4 and TRBJ1-3; maybe TRBD1 (5 bases). The CDR3 runs to 18 residues. Between the trimmed V and J ends, which lost 1 base and 0 bases, there was a span of 16 bases. Germline lookup yields CDR1 SGHVT and CDR2 SQSDAQ. For the CDR3, the DNA is TGTGCCAGCAGCTTAGTTCCCCCGACAGCAGGCTCTGGAAACACCATATATTTT. This codes for CASSLVPPTAGSGNTIYF.

This clonotype occurred a few times. The chain links TRBV10-3 to TRBJ2-7; 8 bases map to TRBD2. Losses at the gene ends were 3 bases for V and 3 bases for J; bases not matched to a gene: 22. The CDR3 is 20 residues long. Germline-derived CDR1 and CDR2 are ENHRY and SYGVKD. CDR3: CAISDSARGSAGAPGYEQYF. CDR3 nucleotides: TGTGCCATCAGTGACAGCGCTAGGGGTTCAGCGGGGGCCCCTGGCTACGAGCAGTACTTC.

This CDR3 reads CASKRFSGGETQYF. The CDR3 nucleotides are TGCGCCAGCAAAAGATTTAGCGGTGGAGAGACCCAGTACTTC. The rearrangement uses TRBV5-1 and TRBJ2-5; D might be TRBD2 (6 bases). The germline V gene has CDR1 SGHRS and CDR2 YFSETQ. The CDR3 covers 14 residues. The germline V and J ends were trimmed by 6 bases and 4 bases, with 16 bases remaining between them.

This clonotype appeared a few times. The DNA for the CDR3 is TGTGCCAGCAGCTTGGTTTGGCGAGAAGGAAACACCATATATTTT. It specifies CASSLVWREGNTIYF. The genes are TRBV5-5 and TRBJ1-3, with D hard to call. The V gene's germline CDR1 is SGHKS and CDR2 YYEKEE (reference sequence). This CDR3 has 15 amino acids. Trimming shortened V by 0 bases and J by 4 bases, and 11 bases separated the two germline ends.